This is a list of T cell receptor beta chains from one sample in a study of OX40 agonist ivuxolimab in advanced cancers. Some clones are missing from TCRdb's copy, which holds only in-frame ones; the method was immunoSEQ multiplex PCR. Of 70,000 to 85,000 clones in the sample, 80% to 90% were seen once. This sample comprised CD4+ or CD8+ T cells sorted from blood, obtained in a trial of the OX40 agonist ivuxolimab. All receptors come from an adult with an advanced solid tumor such as melanoma, head and neck, liver or kidney cancer. CDR3s leave out the opening cysteine and the closing phenylalanine or tryptophan.

TRBJ1-6 TRBV5-4 ASSSNVGVWPYNSPLH
TRBJ1-1 TRBV4-1 ASSQGTIPGQQNTEAF
TRBJ1-1 TRBV7-9 ASSLRTVEAF
TRBJ2-1 TRBV11-1 ASSLQDREQF
TRBJ2-7 TRBV5-6 ASSLGGTVYEQY
TRBJ2-5 TRBV7-8 ASSPPVAGTGGGETQY
TRBJ2-3 TRBV11-2 ASSIPVLGQPSKVDTQY
TRBJ1-5 TRBV28 ASTSSTGSNQPQH
TRBJ1-4 TRBV6-6 ASGTVATNEKLF
TRBJ1-5 TRBV15 ATSGGTALYSNQPQH
TRBJ2-7 TRBV18 ASSPTRESTYEQY
TRBJ1-4 TRBV5-4 ASSPGGRVEKLF
TRBJ2-2 TRBV7-2 ASRSGGAGELF
TRBJ2-7 TRBV15 ATSRDRDPGYEQY
TRBJ2-1 TRBV9 ASSDPGVRNEQF
TRBJ1-6 TRBV18 ASSLKQDNSPLH
TRBJ2-5 TRBV9 ASSVADGQGRETQY
TRBJ1-1 TRBV27 ASSPGLIVVTEAF
TRBJ1-2 TRBV15 ATSRGGGYGYT
TRBJ2-7 TRBV4-2 ASSQNARLAASYEQY
TRBJ2-7 TRBV7-9 ASSPSAYTYEQY
TRBJ2-2 TRBV5-1 ASKPGQGMPGELF
TRBJ2-7 TRBV5-4 ASSYTGDGEQY
TRBJ2-6 TRBV30 AWSRGRPSGANVLT
TRBJ1-3 TRBV27 ASSSRQGNTIY
TRBJ1-1 TRBV11-2 ASSYDGGSTEAF
TRBJ1-6 TRBV28 ASSRPPGQGYYNSPLH
TRBJ1-2 TRBV7-8 ASSQYRDRNYGYT
TRBJ2-5 TRBV7-9 ASSIKTSQY
TRBJ2-1 TRBV5-5 ASSLVTSGGSNEQF
TRBJ2-7 TRBV29-1 SVAQLAGLGEQY
TRBJ2-5 TRBV10-2 ASSETGGPPQETQY
TRBJ1-4 TRBV5-1 ASSPYNRKGKLF